Below, 20 T cell receptor beta chains from the same sample are listed, as sequenced in a study of lung T cells in sarcoidosis with Löfgren's syndrome. From the reads, TCRdb called clonotypes with MiXCR, one entry per CDR3 protein. The sample lists about 63,000 distinct CDR3 sequences, 21% occurring once. Sequenced material: CD4+ T cells from PBMCs. The receptors originated from a human donor with sarcoidosis (Löfgren's syndrome or another form), or a control subject (not recorded which).

This clonotype was observed at least ten times. The V and J genes are TRBV12-3 or TRBV12-4 and TRBJ2-5; no reliable D call. V was clipped by 3 bases and J by 5 bases, with 4 bases between them. The length of the CDR3 is 11 residues. Here the CDR3 reads CASSFLETQYF. The DNA of the CDR3 is TGTGCCAGCAGTTTTCTGGAGACCCAGTACTTC.

This clonotype was recorded a few times. The CDR3 region is CASSISTVSFNQPQHF. The CDR3 bases are TGTGCCAGTAGTATTTCGACAGTCAGCTTCAATCAGCCCCAGCATTTT. The V gene is TRBV19, the J gene TRBJ1-5; tentative D call: TRBD1 (5 bases). The germline V gene encodes CDR1 LNHDA and CDR2 SQIVND (reference sequence). The CDR3 runs to 16 residues. The V and J ends lost 3 bases and 3 bases respectively, with 15 bases between them.

This clonotype was counted many times. The rearrangement joins TRBV20-1 to TRBJ2-7; 8 positions agree with TRBD2. The CDR3 is made up of 13 amino acids. J lost 5 bases, V lost 3 bases, and 6 bases had no gene match. Per the germline V gene, CDR1 is DFQATT and CDR2 is SNEGSKA (reference sequence). The CDR3 protein is CSASHGGVNEQYF. DNA for the CDR3: TGCAGTGCTAGTCACGGGGGGGTGAACGAGCAGTACTTC.

This clonotype has just a few counts. This rearrangement joins TRBV12-3 or TRBV12-4 to TRBJ1-1; a possible D gene is TRBD1 (5 bases). There are 14 residues in the CDR3. The V end lost 4 bases, the J end lost 0 bases, and 9 bases lay between the germline ends. The CDR3 sequence: CASSSTAVNTEAFF. CDR3 DNA: TGTGCCAGCAGTTCGACAGCTGTGAACACTGAAGCTTTCTTT.

This clonotype turned up a few times. The chain recombines TRBV12-3 or TRBV12-4 with TRBJ1-1; D is perhaps TRBD1 (5 bases). V lost 5 bases, J lost 4 bases, and 17 bases lay in between. This CDR3 comprises 15 residues. The DNA for the CDR3 is TGTGCCAGCAGTCATCCCCCGCGGAGGGGCACTGAAGCTTTCTTT. Translating gives CASSHPPRRGTEAFF.

The chain carries TRBV19 and TRBJ2-5, with D unresolved. The CDR3 has 12 amino acids. V dropped 5 bases and J dropped 6 bases, with 10 bases sitting between them. CDR1 LNHDA and CDR2 SQIVND come from the germline V gene (reference sequence). The CDR3 protein is CASSPPSQTQYF. The CDR3 DNA follows: TGTGCCAGTAGTCCCCCTTCGCAGACCCAGTACTTC.

The sample holds many counts of this clonotype. V is TRBV6-1 and J is TRBJ1-2; a weak D match, TRBD1 (5 bases). V was clipped by 7 bases and J by 5 bases, with 14 bases between them. This CDR3 is 13 amino acids long. CDR1 MNHNS and CDR2 SASEGT come from the germline V gene. CDR3 sequence: CASTQGDLYGYTF. In DNA, the CDR3 is TGTGCCAGCACTCAGGGTGACCTATATGGCTACACCTTC.

Note on this clonotype: A much larger clone lies a single base off, so this may be a read error. V gene TRBV11-1 combines with J gene TRBJ2-1, with 9 positions matching TRBD2. Germline CDR1 SGHAT, CDR2 FQDESV (reference sequence). The CDR3 loop spans 18 amino acids. The V segment lost 4 bases and the J segment 0 bases; nucleotides outside the gene matches: 10. CDR3 protein: CASSYQLGTSSSYNEQFF. DNA for the CDR3: TGTGCCAGCAGCTACCAACTCGGGACTAGCAGCTCCTACAATGAGCAGTTCTTC.

This clonotype has just a few counts. The chain combines TRBV19 with TRBJ2-1; the match to TRBD2 covers 13 bases. This CDR3 spans 15 amino acids. The germline gives CDR1 LNHDA, CDR2 SQIVND (reference sequence). Losses at the gene ends were 3 bases for V and 8 bases for J; bases not matched to a gene: 4. CDR3 DNA sequence: TGTGCCAGTAGTATTACTAGCGGGAGGGCCTATGAGCAGTTCTTC. It codes for CASSITSGRAYEQFF.

On this clonotype itself: A clone one base away is much larger, so this may be a read error. The CDR3 sequence: CASSFKTGQETQYF. The CDR3, as DNA: TGTGCCAGCAGTTTTAAGACAGGACAAGAGACCCAGTACTTC. The chain links TRBV28 to TRBJ2-5; a weak D match, TRBD1 (6 bases). The germline CDR1 and CDR2 sequences are MDHEN and SYDVKM. V was trimmed by 3 bases and J by 2 bases, leaving 10 bases between them. This CDR3 has 14 amino acids. The whole variable domain, filled in from reference TRBV28 and TRBJ2-5, reads DVKVTQSSRYLVKRTGEKVFLECVQDMDHENMFWYRQDPGLGLRLIYFSYDVKMKEKGDIPEGYSVSREKKERFSLILESASTNQTSMYLCASSFKTGQETQYFGPGTRLLVL.

Note on this clonotype: Being one base from a much bigger clone, this may be a read error. V is TRBV27 and J is TRBJ1-1; maybe TRBD1 (6 bases). V lost 8 bases and J 5 bases, leaving 15 bases between the germline ends. The CDR3 is 13 residues long. Looked up from germline, CDR1 is MNHEY and CDR2 is SMNVEV (reference sequence). The CDR3 DNA reads TGTGCCAGCGCCTTCTCGGGACAAACTGAAGCTTTCTTT. As protein: CASAFSGQTEAFF.

Concerning this clonotype itself: This may come from a read error, since a much larger clone is one base off. This chain uses TRBV28 with TRBJ1-2; possible D gene TRBD1, 5 bases. V was shortened by 4 bases and J by 7 bases, with 10 bases between the two germline ends. Germline lookup yields CDR1 MDHEN and CDR2 SYDVKM. The CDR3 is made up of 12 amino acids. CDR3 in DNA: TGTGCCAGCAGTTCCAGGGAGGCTGGCTACACCTTC. Its protein is CASSSREAGYTF.

This clonotype was found many times. Here the CDR3 reads CASSADRGRGFTAFF. As DNA, the CDR3 is TGTGCCAGCAGCGCGGACAGGGGGCGCGGATTCACAGCTTTCTTT. The rearrangement uses TRBV3-1 and TRBJ1-1, with TRBD1 matching 11 bases. The CDR3 is made up of 15 amino acids. V shed 5 bases, J shed 10 bases, and the junction held 12 bases outside the gene matches. Per the germline V gene, CDR1 is LGHDT and CDR2 is YNNKEL (reference sequence).

The table lists this clonotype with many counts. This chain links TRBV7-2 with TRBJ1-1; D may be TRBD1 (5 bases). The CDR3 covers 15 residues. Between the trimmed V and J ends, which lost 2 bases and 3 bases, there was a span of 13 bases. Germline CDR1 and CDR2: SGHTA and FQGNSA. Here the CDR3 DNA reads TGTGCCAGCAGCTTATCGGGGGGAGGGCACACTGAAGCTTTCTTT. Protein: CASSLSGGGHTEAFF.

V and J are TRBV28 and TRBJ2-5; TRBD2 might be the D (5 bases). The CDR3 consists of 19 residues. CDR1 is MDHEN and CDR2 is SYDVKM in the germline V gene. V was pared by 3 bases and J by 3 bases, with 26 bases between. The CDR3 reads CASSLSPFSLRRAEETQYF. CDR3 in DNA: TGTGCCAGCAGTTTGTCCCCGTTTTCCCTTCGGCGGGCGGAAGAGACCCAGTACTTC. The whole variable domain, remainder taken from reference TRBV28 and TRBJ2-5, is DVKVTQSSRYLVKRTGEKVFLECVQDMDHENMFWYRQDPGLGLRLIYFSYDVKMKEKGDIPEGYSVSREKKERFSLILESASTNQTSMYLCASSLSPFSLRRAEETQYFGPGTRLLVL.

This clonotype appeared many times. The chain is built from TRBV6-1 and TRBJ2-2; tentative D call: TRBD1 (5 bases). V was cut by 5 bases and J by 4 bases, with 17 bases left in between. From germline, CDR1 is MNHNS and CDR2 SASEGT. CDR3 length equals 16 residues. The CDR3 DNA follows: TGTGCCAGCAGTTCCCCTTTGCAGGGAACCACCGGGGAGCTGTTTTTT. It encodes CASSSPLQGTTGELFF.

This clonotype was picked up many times. The chain couples TRBV12-3 or TRBV12-4 to TRBJ2-1; the match to TRBD1 covers 9 bases. V dropped 4 bases and J dropped 1; count of bases not matched to a gene: 5. The CDR3 runs to 16 residues. The CDR3 spells CASSSPTGGSYNEQFF. In DNA form, the CDR3 reads TGTGCCAGCAGTTCCCCGACAGGGGGGTCCTACAATGAGCAGTTCTTC.

The chain couples TRBV3-1 to TRBJ1-1; 8 nucleotides match TRBD1. There are 15 residues in the CDR3. Germline CDR1 is LGHDT and CDR2 is YNNKEL (reference sequence). The V gene end was trimmed by 8 bases and the J gene end by 1 base; junction bases not matched to a gene: 9. As DNA, the CDR3 is TGTGCCAGCTCCTATCAGGGGGCGCCGAACACTGAAGCTTTCTTT. Translated, it gives CASSYQGAPNTEAFF.

The sample holds many counts of this clonotype. The chain links TRBV28 to TRBJ1-2, with D possibly matching TRBD1 (5 bases). The CDR3 has 13 residues. Germline V gives CDR1 MDHEN, CDR2 SYDVKM. V was shortened by 5 bases and J by 5 bases, with 12 bases between the two germline ends. CDR3 amino acids: CASSPNGGYGYTF. In nucleotides, the CDR3 is TGTGCCAGCAGTCCTAACGGGGGGTATGGCTACACCTTC.

This clonotype has more than one count but fewer than ten. The chain is built from TRBV5-1 and TRBJ2-3, with D unclear. Per the germline V gene, CDR1 is SGHRS and CDR2 is YFSETQ. This CDR3 comprises 15 residues. Trimming pared 2 bases from V and 2 bases from J, leaving 12 bases between. The CDR3 nucleotides read TGCGCCAGCAGCTTATATTCAACGAACACAGATACGCAGTATTTT. It yields the protein CASSLYSTNTDTQYF.